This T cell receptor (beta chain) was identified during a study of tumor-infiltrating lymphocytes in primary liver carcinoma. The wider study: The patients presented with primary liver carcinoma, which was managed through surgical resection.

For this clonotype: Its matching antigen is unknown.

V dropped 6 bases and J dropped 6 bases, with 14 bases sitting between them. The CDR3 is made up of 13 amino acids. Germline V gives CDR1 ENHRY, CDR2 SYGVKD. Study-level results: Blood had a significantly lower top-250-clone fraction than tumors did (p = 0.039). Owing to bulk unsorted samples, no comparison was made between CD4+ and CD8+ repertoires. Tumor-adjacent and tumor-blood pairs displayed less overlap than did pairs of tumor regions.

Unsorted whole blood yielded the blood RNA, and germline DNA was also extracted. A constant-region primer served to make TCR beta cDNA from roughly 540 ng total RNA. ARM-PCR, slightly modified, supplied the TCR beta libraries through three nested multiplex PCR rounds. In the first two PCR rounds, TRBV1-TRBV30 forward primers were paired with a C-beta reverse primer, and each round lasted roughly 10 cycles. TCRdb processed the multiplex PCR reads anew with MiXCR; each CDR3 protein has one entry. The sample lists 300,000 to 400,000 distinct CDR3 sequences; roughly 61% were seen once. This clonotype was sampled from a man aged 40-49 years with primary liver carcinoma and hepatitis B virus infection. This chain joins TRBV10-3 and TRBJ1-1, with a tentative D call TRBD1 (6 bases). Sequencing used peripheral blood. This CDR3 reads CAIRTTGTPEAFF. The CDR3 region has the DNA TGTGCCATCAGGACAACAGGGACCCCTGAAGCTTTCTTT.